The sequence of this T cell receptor beta chain was determined in a study of response to subunit inactivated influenza vaccine (dated by TCRdb to the late 2010s). In terms of the full investigation: To follow how T cells responded to a trivalent subunit inactivated influenza vaccine, the researchers relied on deep quantitative profiling of the T cell receptor repertoire.

Preparation of the library involved RT-PCR. The data were produced on an Illumina HiSeq 2500. Clones were called with MiXCR by TCRdb after fastp trimmed the public reads at Q25, and only in-frame beta chains were retained. One record per CDR3 amino acid sequence lists the most common genes and DNA. The sample has around 570,000 distinct CDR3 sequences on record, about 11% of them singletons. Clones ranked in the top ten supply approximately 10% of the sample. Summary of the overall study and its limitations: The authors proposed that each seasonal influenza vaccination may bring in only a limited number of new T cells.

This clonotype came up a few times. The antigen it recognizes is unknown. No base quality values were provided; no much bigger clone lies one nucleotide off. These data were also filed under a second study, of T cells expressing NK-cell markers. The second study's paper adds: The TCR beta cDNA libraries were made using 5'RACE template switching, a step that added both a universal primer site and unique molecular identifiers. Seven or eight donors provided sorted CD3+CD56+NKG2C+, CD3+CD56+NKG2C- and CD3+CD56-NKG2C+ T-cell subsets, whose TCR beta-chain repertoires were profiled. Seven of the eight sequenced donors were HCMV-seropositive and one was HCMV-seronegative. In several experiments an anti-gammadeltaTCR antibody was added to restrict sorting to alphabetaTCR-expressing T cells. In roughly six donors, the dominant CD3+CD56+NKG2C+ clonotypes ranked among the top 10 CD8+ clonotypes, making up roughly 1.0-8% of CD8+ T cells. Those dominant clonotypes were again the most abundant among CD3+CD56-NKG2C+ cells in four donors, at about 25-60.1%. Whether the expanded NKG2C-expressing T cell clones were specific for HCMV antigens remained unclear. The study sequenced eight donors, all healthy volunteers chosen at random: three men and five women. A commercial ELISA kit detecting HCMV-specific IgG in serum was used to determine HCMV serostatus. Ficoll density gradient centrifugation was used to isolate peripheral blood mononuclear cells from blood. For about six donors, bulk peripheral blood T-cell repertoires were additionally sequenced from unsorted PBMC. Synthesis of cDNA was primed from the TCR beta constant segment and was followed by two consecutive PCR amplification steps. Libraries were sequenced as 2 x 150 bp reads on Illumina HiSeq 2000/2500, MiSeq or NextSeq. Reads were demultiplexed and grouped by UMI with MIGEC, and clonotypes were assembled and quantified with MiTCR. To remove erroneous sequences, TCR cDNA sequences were retained only when supported by two or more reads. Downstream repertoire analysis used the tcR package, and clonotypes were matched across fractions by CDR3 nucleotide sequence plus V segment. VDJmatch was used to annotate antigen specificity against VDJdb, with one amino acid substitution in CDR3 allowed.

Sequencing was performed on PBMCs from blood, taken on the day of vaccination. The origin of this receptor is a man aged 50-59 years who received an inactivated influenza vaccine. Donor details come from another sample of the same person, matched by shared clones.

The CDR3: CASSFTSTGELFF. Read as DNA, the sequence is TGTGCCAGCAGTTTTACAAGTACCGGGGAGCTGTTTTTT. The rearranged chain carries TRBV12-3 or TRBV12-4 and TRBJ2-2; the D gene cannot be resolved reliably. V is pared back by 3 bases and J by 5 bases, with 7 bases lying between the germline termini. The CDR3 covers 13 residues, taking in both the cysteine and the phenylalanine. Only CDR3 DNA remains: 39 bases, in frame from the first base.